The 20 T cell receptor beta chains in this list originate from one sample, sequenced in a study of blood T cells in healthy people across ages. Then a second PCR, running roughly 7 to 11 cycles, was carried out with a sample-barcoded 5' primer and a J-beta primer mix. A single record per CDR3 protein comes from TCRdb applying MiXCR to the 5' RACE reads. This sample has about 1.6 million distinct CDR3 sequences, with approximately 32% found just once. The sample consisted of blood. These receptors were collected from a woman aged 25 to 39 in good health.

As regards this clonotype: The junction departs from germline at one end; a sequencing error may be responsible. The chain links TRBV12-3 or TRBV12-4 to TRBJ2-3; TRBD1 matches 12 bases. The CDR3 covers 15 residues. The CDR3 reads CASRGDRGPADTEYF. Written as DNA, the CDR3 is TGTGCCAGCAGAGGGGACAGGGGGCCTGCAGATACGGAGTATTTT.

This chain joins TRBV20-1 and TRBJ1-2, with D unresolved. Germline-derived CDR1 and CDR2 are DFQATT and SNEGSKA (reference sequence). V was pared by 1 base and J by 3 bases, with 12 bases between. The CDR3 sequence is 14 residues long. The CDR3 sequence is CSARGINTDYGYTF. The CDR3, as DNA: TGCAGTGCTAGAGGCATCAACACGGACTATGGCTACACCTTC.

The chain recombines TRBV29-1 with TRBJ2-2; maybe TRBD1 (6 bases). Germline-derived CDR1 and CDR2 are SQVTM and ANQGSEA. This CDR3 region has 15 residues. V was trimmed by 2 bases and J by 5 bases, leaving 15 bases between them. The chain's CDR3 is CSVERLAGDTGELFF. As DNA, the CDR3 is TGCAGCGTTGAAAGGTTGGCAGGGGATACCGGGGAGCTGTTTTTT.

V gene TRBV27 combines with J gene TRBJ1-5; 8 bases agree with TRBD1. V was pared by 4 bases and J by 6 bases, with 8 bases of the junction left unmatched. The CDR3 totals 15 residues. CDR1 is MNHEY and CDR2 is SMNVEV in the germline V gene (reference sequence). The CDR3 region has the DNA TGTGCCAGCAGTTCACTGACAGGGGCGGGTCAGCCCCAGCATTTT. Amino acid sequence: CASSSLTGAGQPQHF.

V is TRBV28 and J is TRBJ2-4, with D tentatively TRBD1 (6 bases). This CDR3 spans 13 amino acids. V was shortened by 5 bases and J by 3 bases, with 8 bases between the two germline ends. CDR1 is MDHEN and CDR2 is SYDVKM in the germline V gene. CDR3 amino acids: CASSPRGKNIQYF. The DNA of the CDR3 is TGTGCCAGCAGTCCCAGGGGCAAAAACATTCAGTACTTC.

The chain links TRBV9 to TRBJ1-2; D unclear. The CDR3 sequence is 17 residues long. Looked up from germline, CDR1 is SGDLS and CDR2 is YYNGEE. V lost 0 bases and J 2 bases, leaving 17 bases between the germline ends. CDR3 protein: CASSVGGSWGGNYGYTF. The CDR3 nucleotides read TGTGCCAGCAGCGTAGGAGGGAGTTGGGGTGGAAACTATGGCTACACCTTC.

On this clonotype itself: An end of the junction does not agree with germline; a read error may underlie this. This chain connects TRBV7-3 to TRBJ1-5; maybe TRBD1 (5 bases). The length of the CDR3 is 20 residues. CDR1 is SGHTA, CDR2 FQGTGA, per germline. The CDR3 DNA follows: TGTGCCAGCAGCTTAACGCATCTGTGTCCTCAGGGCTATAGCGATCAGCCCCAGCATTTT. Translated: CASSLTHLCPQGYSDQPQHF. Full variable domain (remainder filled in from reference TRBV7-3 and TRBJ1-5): GAGVSQTPSNKVTEKGKYVELRCDPISGHTALYWYRQSLGQGPEFLIYFQGTGAADDSGLPNDRFFAVRPEGSVSTLKIQRTERGDSAVYLCASSLTHLCPQGYSDQPQHFGDGTRLSIL.

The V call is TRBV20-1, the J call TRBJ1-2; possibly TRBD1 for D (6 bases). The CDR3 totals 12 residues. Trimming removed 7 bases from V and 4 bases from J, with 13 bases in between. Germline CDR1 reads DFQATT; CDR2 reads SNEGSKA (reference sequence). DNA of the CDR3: TGCAGTGTAACACGGGACACCTATGGCTACACCTTC. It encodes CSVTRDTYGYTF.

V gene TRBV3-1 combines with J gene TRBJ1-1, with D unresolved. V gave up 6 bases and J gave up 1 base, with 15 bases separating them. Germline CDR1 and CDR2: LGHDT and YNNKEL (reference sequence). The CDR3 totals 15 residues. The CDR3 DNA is TGTGCCAGCAGTCGATGGGAAACCCCGAACACTGAAGCTTTCTTT. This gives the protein CASSRWETPNTEAFF.

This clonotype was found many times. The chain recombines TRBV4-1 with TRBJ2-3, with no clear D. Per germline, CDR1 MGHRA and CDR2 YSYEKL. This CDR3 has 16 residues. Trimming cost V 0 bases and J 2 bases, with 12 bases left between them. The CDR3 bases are TGCGCCAGCAGCCAAGAGGCCACACCTTCCACAGATACGCAGTATTTT. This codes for CASSQEATPSTDTQYF.

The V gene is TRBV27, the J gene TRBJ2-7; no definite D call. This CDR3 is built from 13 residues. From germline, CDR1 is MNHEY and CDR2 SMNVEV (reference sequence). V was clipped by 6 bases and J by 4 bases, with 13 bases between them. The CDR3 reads CASRSLGHYEQYF. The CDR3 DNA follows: TGTGCCAGCAGATCTCTAGGGCATTACGAGCAGTACTTC.

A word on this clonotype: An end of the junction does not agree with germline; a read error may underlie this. This chain's CDR3 is CASSRDVLTDAQYF. CDR3 bases: TGTGCCAGCAGCCGGGATGTATTGACAGATGCGCAGTATTTT. The rearrangement joins TRBV4-2 to TRBJ2-3; D may be TRBD1 (5 bases). The CDR3 consists of 14 residues. CDR1 LGHNA and CDR2 YNFKEQ come from the germline V gene.

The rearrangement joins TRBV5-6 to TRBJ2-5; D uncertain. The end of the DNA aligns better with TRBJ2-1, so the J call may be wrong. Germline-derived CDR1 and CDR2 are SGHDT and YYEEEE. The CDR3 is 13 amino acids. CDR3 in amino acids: CASSSLGVETQFF. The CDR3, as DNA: TGTGCCAGCAGCTCCTTGGGTGTTGAGACCCAGTTCTTC.

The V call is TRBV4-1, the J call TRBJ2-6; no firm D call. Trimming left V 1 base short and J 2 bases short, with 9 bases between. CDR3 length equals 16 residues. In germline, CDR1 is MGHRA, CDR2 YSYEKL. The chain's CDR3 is CASSQVRSPGANVLTF. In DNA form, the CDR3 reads TGCGCCAGCAGCCAAGTCCGCAGCCCTGGGGCCAACGTCCTGACTTTC.

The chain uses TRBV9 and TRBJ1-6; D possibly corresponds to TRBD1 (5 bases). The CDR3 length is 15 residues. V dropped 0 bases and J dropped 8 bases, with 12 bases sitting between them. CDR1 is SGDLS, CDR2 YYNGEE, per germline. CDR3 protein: CASSVVRERDSPLHF. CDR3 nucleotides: TGTGCCAGCAGCGTAGTCAGGGAAAGGGATTCACCCCTCCACTTT.

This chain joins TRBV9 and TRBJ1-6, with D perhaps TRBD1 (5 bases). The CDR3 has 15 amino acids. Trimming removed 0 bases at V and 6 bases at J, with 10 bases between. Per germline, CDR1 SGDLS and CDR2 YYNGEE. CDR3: CASSVEGSGNSPLHF. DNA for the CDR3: TGTGCCAGCAGCGTAGAGGGGTCGGGTAATTCACCCCTCCACTTT.

The CDR3 nucleotides are TGTGCCAGCAGCCCCGGGACAGGGTCCCCTGGGGCCAACGTCCTGACTTTC. It specifies CASSPGTGSPGANVLTF. The rearrangement links TRBV11-1 to TRBJ2-6, with 9 positions matching TRBD1. The length of the CDR3 is 17 residues. V lost 5 bases, J lost 2 bases, and 7 bases stayed unmatched. The germline CDR1 and CDR2 sequences are SGHAT and FQDESV (reference sequence).

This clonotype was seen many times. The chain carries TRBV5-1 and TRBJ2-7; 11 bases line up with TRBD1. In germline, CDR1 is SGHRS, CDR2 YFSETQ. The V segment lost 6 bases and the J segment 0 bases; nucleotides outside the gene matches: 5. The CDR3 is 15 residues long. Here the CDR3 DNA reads TGCGCCAGCACCTATGGACAGGGGGCCTCCTACGAGCAGTACTTC. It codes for CASTYGQGASYEQYF.

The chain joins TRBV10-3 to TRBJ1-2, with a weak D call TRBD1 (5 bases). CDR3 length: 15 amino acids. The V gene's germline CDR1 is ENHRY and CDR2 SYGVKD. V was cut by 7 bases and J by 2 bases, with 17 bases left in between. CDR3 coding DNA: TGTGCCATCAATCGGAGGACACCTCAAAACTATGGCTACACCTTC. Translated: CAINRRTPQNYGYTF.

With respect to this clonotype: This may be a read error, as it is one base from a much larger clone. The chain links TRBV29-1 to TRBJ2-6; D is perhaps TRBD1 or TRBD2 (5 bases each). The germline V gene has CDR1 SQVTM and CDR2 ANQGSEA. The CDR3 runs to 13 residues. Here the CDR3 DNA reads TGTAGCGCACCAGACTCTGGGGCCAGCGTCCTGACTTTC. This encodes CSAPDSGASVLTF.